The 28 T cell receptor beta chains below were found in one sample sequenced in a study of shared clonotypes between healthy human individuals. The table came from immunoSEQ multiplex PCR; TCRdb's copy has only in-frame clones and leaves some out. The profile shows 1.5 million to 1.9 million clones, about 98% of them singletons. Sequenced sample: naive CD4+ T cells sorted from blood. Regarding subset: CD45RA+ positively selected. Receptors originate from a man aged 25 to 40 in good health.

The V call is TRBV9, the J call TRBJ2-2, with 8 nucleotides matching TRBD1. CDR3 length equals 15 residues. In germline, CDR1 is SGDLS, CDR2 YYNGEE. Unmatched junction bases numbered 6, after V lost 4 bases and J lost 4 bases. In nucleotides, the CDR3 is TGTGCCAGCAGCTCCTGGACAGGGAGCACCGGGGAGCTGTTTTTT. This codes for CASSSWTGSTGELFF.

The gene calls are TRBV15 and TRBJ1-3, with D possibly being TRBD1 (6 bases). Trimming shortened V by 6 bases and J by 0 bases, and 9 bases separated the two germline ends. Germline-derived CDR1 and CDR2 are LNHNV and YYDKDF (reference sequence). This CDR3 comprises 14 residues. The CDR3 spells CATSLGGSGNTIYF. The CDR3 DNA follows: TGTGCCACCAGTCTAGGGGGCTCTGGAAACACCATATATTTT.

The chain recombines TRBV10-1 with TRBJ2-7; 13 bases map to TRBD2. CDR3 length: 16 amino acids. V lost 6 bases to trimming and J lost 0 bases; unmatched junction nucleotides: 5. Germline V gives CDR1 WNHNN, CDR2 SYGVQD (reference sequence). CDR3 amino acids: CASSLGTSGASYEQYF. CDR3 bases: TGCGCCAGCAGCCTTGGGACTAGCGGGGCCTCCTACGAGCAGTACTTC.

This clone appeared once. V is TRBV4-1 and J is TRBJ1-5, with a tentative D call TRBD1 (5 bases). The length of the CDR3 is 15 residues. Germline assignment: CDR1 MGHRA and CDR2 YSYEKL. Trimming took 0 bases from V and 3 from J, leaving 9 bases between them. CDR3 in amino acids: CASSQDVQANQPQHF. The CDR3 region has the DNA TGCGCCAGCAGCCAAGATGTACAGGCCAATCAGCCCCAGCATTTT.

This chain uses TRBV7-2 with TRBJ2-7; a weak D match, TRBD1 (6 bases). V was cut by 1 base and J by 6 bases, with 13 bases left in between. Looked up from germline, CDR1 is SGHTA and CDR2 is FQGNSA. This CDR3 spans 14 amino acids. CDR3 sequence (DNA): TGTGCCAGCAGCTTAGGGGGCAGGGGTGGCGAGCAGTACTTC. Translating gives CASSLGGRGGEQYF.

The genes are TRBV28 and TRBJ1-5; no clear D gene. The CDR3 extends over 15 amino acids. CDR1 is MDHEN and CDR2 is SYDVKM in the germline V gene. Trimming took 8 bases from V and 0 from J, leaving 14 bases between them. CDR3 nucleotides: TGTGCCAGCGCCCGTCATGGGTATAGCAATCAGCCCCAGCATTTT. As protein: CASARHGYSNQPQHF.

J is TRBJ2-1 and V is TRBV25-1, with 11 bases identical to TRBD2. Germline V gives CDR1 MGHDK, CDR2 SYGVNS. The CDR3 has 14 residues. The junction had 2 bases not matched to a gene; V was cut back by 4 bases and J by 6 bases. The CDR3 DNA reads TGTGCCAGCAGTGGTAGCGGGAGGGCCAATGAGCAGTTCTTC. Translating gives CASSGSGRANEQFF.

V and J are TRBV7-9 and TRBJ2-2, with 7 bases matching TRBD1. After removal of 5 bases from V and 1 base from J, the junction contained 1 base not matched to a gene. This CDR3 is 14 amino acids long. In germline, CDR1 is SEHNR, CDR2 FQNEAQ (reference sequence). CDR3 sequence reads: CASSRDRNTGELFF. CDR3 nucleotide sequence: TGTGCCAGCAGCCGGGACAGGAACACCGGGGAGCTGTTTTTT. Full variable domain (missing parts from reference TRBV7-9 and TRBJ2-2): DTGVSQNPRHKITKRGQNVTFRCDPISEHNRLYWYRQTLGQGPEFLTYFQNEAQLEKSRLLSDRFSAERPKGSFSTLEIQRTEQGDSAMYLCASSRDRNTGELFFGEGSRLTVL.

The V gene is TRBV7-9, the J gene TRBJ1-1; tentative D call: TRBD1 (5 bases). CDR3 length: 13 amino acids. CDR1 is SEHNR and CDR2 is FQNEAQ in the germline V gene (reference sequence). The ends were cut back, 8 bases at V and 5 bases at J, with 15 bases in the middle. The CDR3 bases are TGTGCCAGCCTCGTGCTAGGGGCTACTGAAGCTTTCTTT. Translating gives CASLVLGATEAFF.

The V and J genes are TRBV19 and TRBJ1-2; D is unclear. Between the trimmed V and J ends, which lost 10 bases and 3 bases, there was a span of 21 bases. Germline V gives CDR1 LNHDA, CDR2 SQIVND (reference sequence). CDR3 size: 15 residues. As DNA, the CDR3 is TGTGCCACTTCGTCTTCTACCTGGAGGGACTATGGCTACACCTTC. Translation gives CATSSSTWRDYGYTF.

This chain uses TRBV9 with TRBJ1-2; 10 positions match TRBD1. V dropped 3 bases and J dropped 4; count of bases not matched to a gene: 3. The CDR3 contains 14 residues. Germline-derived CDR1 and CDR2 are SGDLS and YYNGEE. As DNA, the CDR3 is TGTGCCAGCAGCGCGGACAGGGGGGTCTATGGCTACACCTTC. Protein product: CASSADRGVYGYTF.

Concerning this clone itself: Other nucleotide sequences in the sample specify the same CDR3. This chain joins TRBV7-9 and TRBJ1-5; the D gene is possibly TRBD1 (5 bases). The CDR3 covers 13 residues. Germline assignment: CDR1 SEHNR and CDR2 FQNEAQ (reference sequence). Deletions cut 5 bases from V and 5 bases from J, with 10 bases between. CDR3 protein: CASSKQGDQPQHF. Here the CDR3 DNA reads TGTGCCAGCAGCAAACAAGGGGATCAGCCCCAGCATTTT.

Comments on this clone: A read error may produce the germline difference seen at one junction end. This chain connects TRBV18 to TRBJ2-7; a weak D match, TRBD2 (5 bases). Germline V CDR1 and CDR2: KGHSH, LQKENI. CDR3 length: 15 residues. The CDR3 sequence is CASTPQAELSYEQYF. CDR3 DNA sequence: TGTGCCAGCACACCTCAAGCGGAACTCTCCTACGAGCAGTACTTC. The full variable domain, its missing parts supplied by reference TRBV18 and TRBJ2-7, is NAGVMQNPRHLVRRRGQEARLRCSPMKGHSHVYWYRQLPEEGLKFMVYLQKENIIDESGMPKERFSAEFPKEGPSILRIQQVVRGDSAAYFCASTPQAELSYEQYFGPGTRLTVT.

The chain carries TRBV10-2 and TRBJ2-7, with 8 bases that match TRBD2. V lost 2 bases to trimming and J lost 4 bases; unmatched junction nucleotides: 10. The CDR3 covers 16 residues. CDR1 and CDR2 from the germline V gene are WSHSY and SAAADI. The chain's CDR3 is CASSEPVAGSVYEQYF. In DNA form, the CDR3 reads TGCGCCAGCAGTGAGCCCGTAGCGGGATCGGTGTACGAGCAGTACTTC.

The J gene is TRBJ2-7, the V gene TRBV5-4, with 9 bases matching TRBD1. This CDR3 spans 12 amino acids. From germline, CDR1 is SGHNT and CDR2 YYREEE (reference sequence). V lost 4 bases to trimming and J lost 6 bases; unmatched junction nucleotides: 2. CDR3 nucleotide sequence: TGTGCCAGCAGCGTGACAGGGGGCGAGCAGTACTTC. This sequence encodes CASSVTGGEQYF.

The J gene is TRBJ2-7, the V gene TRBV7-6; D is unclear. Germline lookup yields CDR1 SGHVS and CDR2 FNYEAQ. The CDR3 is 13 residues long. Trimming took off 0 bases at V and 3 bases at J, with 6 bases between the two ends. As DNA, the CDR3 is TGTGCCAGCAGCTTAGCCCAACACTACGAGCAGTACTTC. Protein sequence: CASSLAQHYEQYF.

This clone showed up just once. The rearrangement joins TRBV10-3 to TRBJ2-1; 11 bases align to TRBD2. Trimming took 4 bases from V and 0 from J; bases not matched to a gene: 17. The CDR3 totals 21 residues. Germline lookup yields CDR1 ENHRY and CDR2 SYGVKD. The DNA of the CDR3 is TGTGCCATCAGTGGAAGACTATCGGGGACTAGCGGCTTAAGCTCCTACAATGAGCAGTTCTTC. This gives the protein CAISGRLSGTSGLSSYNEQFF.

This chain joins TRBV14 and TRBJ2-7; 10 bases map to TRBD2. The V segment lost 4 bases and the J segment 3 bases; nucleotides outside the gene matches: 6. The V gene's germline CDR1 is SGHDN and CDR2 FVKESK. CDR3 length equals 15 residues. CDR3 residues: CASSLGLADYYEQYF. CDR3 bases: TGTGCCAGCAGCCTCGGACTAGCGGACTACTACGAGCAGTACTTC.

The rearrangement links TRBV6-5 to TRBJ1-3; 7 nucleotides line up with TRBD1. The length of the CDR3 is 16 residues. Per the germline V gene, CDR1 is MNHEY and CDR2 is SVGAGI. Trimming cost V 1 base and J 1 base; bases outside gene matches: 4. CDR3 protein: CASSYWDSFSGNTIYF. The CDR3 DNA follows: TGTGCCAGCAGTTACTGGGACAGTTTTTCTGGAAACACCATATATTTT.

The chain carries TRBV7-9 and TRBJ1-5; 8 nucleotides match TRBD1. The CDR3 spans 15 residues. Germline CDR1 and CDR2: SEHNR and FQNEAQ (reference sequence). The junction had 5 bases not matched to a gene; V was cut back by 5 bases and J by 2 bases. CDR3 DNA: TGTGCCAGCAGCACGACAGGGGATCGCAATCAGCCCCAGCATTTT. This sequence encodes CASSTTGDRNQPQHF.

This clone was seen only once. This chain uses TRBV15 with TRBJ1-2, with 7 bases that match TRBD1. Germline V gene sequence: CDR1 LNHNV, CDR2 YYDKDF (reference sequence). The CDR3 is made up of 14 amino acids. After removal of 6 bases from V and 4 bases from J, the junction contained 8 bases not matched to a gene. CDR3 in amino acids: CATSTGEEGYGYTF. Here the CDR3 DNA reads TGTGCCACCAGTACAGGGGAAGAGGGCTATGGCTACACCTTC.

This sequence joins TRBV5-1 and TRBJ2-2; D gene uncertain. Germline values: CDR1 SGHRS, CDR2 YFSETQ. The V end was cut by 0 bases, the J end by 10 bases, with 4 bases between. This CDR3 has 11 amino acids. The CDR3 DNA reads as TGCGCCAGCAGCTTGGCCGCGGAGCTGTTTTTT. Translating it yields CASSLAAELFF.

This chain connects TRBV7-2 to TRBJ2-1; 7 bases map to TRBD1. J was trimmed by 6 bases and V by 5 bases; bases with no gene match: 4. Looked up from germline, CDR1 is SGHTA and CDR2 is FQGNSA. CDR3 size: 13 residues. This chain's CDR3 is CASSRDSTNEQFF. The CDR3 coding sequence is TGTGCCAGCAGCCGGGACAGTACCAATGAGCAGTTCTTC.

This sequence joins TRBV6-5 and TRBJ1-3, with unresolved D. The CDR3 covers 14 residues. CDR1 is MNHEY and CDR2 is SVGAGI in the germline V gene. V was shortened by 6 bases and J by 4 bases, with 13 bases between the two germline ends. In nucleotides, the CDR3 is TGTGCCAGCAGGTCAACCCTGGGAGGAAACACCATATATTTT. It codes for CASRSTLGGNTIYF.

The chain joins TRBV27 to TRBJ1-4; TRBD1 is a possible D gene (6 bases). The CDR3 totals 13 residues. Germline V gene data show CDR1 as MNHEY and CDR2 as SMNVEV (reference sequence). With 9 bases removed from V and 6 bases from J, the gap between germline ends came to 14 bases. The CDR3 DNA reads TGTGCCAGTACAAGCTACAGGGATGAAAAACTGTTTTTT. Translating gives CASTSYRDEKLFF.

This chain connects TRBV9 to TRBJ2-1; possible D gene TRBD1, 5 bases. The germline V gene encodes CDR1 SGDLS and CDR2 YYNGEE. The CDR3 has 16 residues. V was clipped by 3 bases and J by 4 bases, with 17 bases between them. CDR3 amino acids: CASSGTDTRRYNEQFF. CDR3 nucleotide sequence: TGTGCCAGCAGCGGAACGGACACCCGGCGATACAATGAGCAGTTCTTC. Full variable domain (remainder filled in from reference TRBV9 and TRBJ2-1): DSGVTQTPKHLITATGQRVTLRCSPRSGDLSVYWYQQSLDQGLQFLIQYYNGEERAKGNILERFSAQQFPDLHSELNLSSLELGDSALYFCASSGTDTRRYNEQFFGPGTRLTVL.

This clone appeared a single time. The chain links TRBV2 to TRBJ1-5; 9 bases fit TRBD1. The CDR3 is made up of 14 amino acids. The junction had 3 bases not matched to a gene; V was cut back by 4 bases and J by 5 bases. The germline V gene has CDR1 SNHLY and CDR2 FYNNEI. Here the CDR3 DNA reads TGTGCCAGCAGTGTGGGGACAGGGCATCAGCCCCAGCATTTT. This gives the protein CASSVGTGHQPQHF.

The chain carries TRBV11-2 and TRBJ2-2; D remains ambiguous. CDR1 is SGHAT and CDR2 is FQNNGV in the germline V gene. V dropped 7 bases and J dropped 7 bases, with 28 bases sitting between them. The CDR3 is 18 amino acids. CDR3 nucleotide sequence: TGTGCCAGCACCCTAGATGTATGGGCCATCGGAAAAGACGGGGAGCTGTTTTTT. Translation: CASTLDVWAIGKDGELFF.